Below are 30 T cell receptor beta chains sequenced from a single sample in a study of blood T cell repertoires in COVID-19. Generated by immunoSEQ multiplex PCR, the TCRdb table keeps only in-frame clones and is missing some. Of some 38,000 clones listed, 75% to 90% are singletons. Sample: peripheral blood. These receptors were taken from a woman aged 70-85 years with acute or convalescent COVID-19.

V usage is TRBV13 and J usage is TRBJ1-5, with D possibly TRBD1 on 5 matching bases. The CDR3 loop spans 15 amino acids. Trimming shortened V by 0 bases and J by 2 bases, and 8 bases separated the two germline ends. Germline CDR1 PRHDT, CDR2 FYEKMQ (reference sequence). The CDR3 sequence is CASSLGGVGNQPQHF. CDR3 DNA: TGTGCCAGCAGCTTAGGAGGGGTTGGCAATCAGCCCCAGCATTTT.

Points on this clone: Relative to the germline gene, one junction end is altered; a read error may explain this. The V and J genes are TRBV7-7 and TRBJ2-1; 8 bases map to TRBD2. This CDR3 contains 16 residues. Germline CDR1 and CDR2: SSHAT and FNYEAQ (reference sequence). The CDR3, as DNA: TGTGCTAGCAGCTTAATCCCTAGCGGGCCGCACAATGAGCAGTTCTTC. It is translated as CASSLIPSGPHNEQFF.

The rearrangement joins TRBV24-1 to TRBJ1-5, with no clear D. Per the germline V gene, CDR1 is KGHDR and CDR2 is SFDVKD. This CDR3 comprises 12 residues. The V end lost 4 bases, the J end lost 5 bases, and 5 bases lay between the germline ends. CDR3 protein: CATSDPDQPQHF. CDR3 bases: TGTGCCACCAGTGACCCCGATCAGCCCCAGCATTTT.

The rearrangement joins TRBV7-9 to TRBJ2-2; possibly TRBD1 for D (5 bases). The V end lost 3 bases, the J end lost 3 bases, and 8 bases lay between the germline ends. Germline V gene lookup returns CDR1 SEHNR and CDR2 FQNEAQ (reference sequence). The CDR3 consists of 14 residues. CDR3: CASSFDSYTGELFF. As DNA, the CDR3 is TGTGCCAGCAGCTTCGACAGCTACACCGGGGAGCTGTTTTTT. The full variable domain, its missing parts supplied by reference TRBV7-9 and TRBJ2-2, is DTGVSQNPRHKITKRGQNVTFRCDPISEHNRLYWYRQTLGQGPEFLTYFQNEAQLEKSRLLSDRFSAERPKGSFSTLEIQRTEQGDSAMYLCASSFDSYTGELFFGEGSRLTVL.

V usage is TRBV6-5 and J usage is TRBJ1-2; 7 bases agree with TRBD1. Looked up from germline, CDR1 is MNHEY and CDR2 is SVGAGI. Trimming at V came to 5 bases and at J to 7 bases, leaving 10 bases not matched to a gene. CDR3 length equals 14 residues. CDR3: CASSPQTGFSGYTF. The CDR3 nucleotides are TGTGCCAGCAGTCCCCAGACAGGGTTCAGTGGCTACACCTTC.

V gene TRBV7-9 combines with J gene TRBJ1-1; D unclear. The CDR3 loop spans 13 amino acids. Deletions cut 4 bases from V and 1 base from J, with 7 bases between. Germline values: CDR1 SEHNR, CDR2 FQNEAQ (reference sequence). The CDR3 sequence: CASSSLGNTEAFF. The CDR3 DNA reads TGTGCCAGCAGCTCCCTCGGGAACACTGAAGCTTTCTTT.

Only a few counts were recorded for this clone. The chain employs TRBV7-9 and TRBJ1-2; TRBD1 is a possible D gene (5 bases). The germline V gene has CDR1 SEHNR and CDR2 FQNEAQ (reference sequence). Trimming removed 1 base from V and 8 bases from J, with 17 bases in between. This CDR3 is built from 15 residues. The CDR3 DNA reads TGTGCCAGCAGCTTAGAAGGAGGGGCGCTCAAAGGCTACACCTTC. This gives the protein CASSLEGGALKGYTF. The full variable domain, with the rest looked up from reference TRBV7-9 and TRBJ1-2, is DTGVSQNPRHKITKRGQNVTFRCDPISEHNRLYWYRQTLGQGPEFLTYFQNEAQLEKSRLLSDRFSAERPKGSFSTLEIQRTEQGDSAMYLCASSLEGGALKGYTFGSGTRLTVV.

This clone was detected only a few times. The chain recombines TRBV2 with TRBJ2-5; 7 positions match TRBD2. Germline trimming cut 2 bases from V and 7 bases from J; bases unmatched to any gene: 16. This CDR3 is built from 17 residues. Germline CDR1 is SNHLY and CDR2 is FYNNEI. This chain's CDR3 is CASSETLTGGGGGTQYF. In nucleotides, the CDR3 is TGTGCCAGCAGTGAAACCCTAACGGGCGGGGGAGGCGGGACCCAGTACTTC.

This sequence joins TRBV6-1 and TRBJ2-1; TRBD2 is a possible D gene (5 bases). This CDR3 contains 16 residues. V was trimmed by 4 bases and J by 10 bases, leaving 23 bases between them. Per the germline V gene, CDR1 is MNHNS and CDR2 is SASEGT. CDR3 amino acids: CASSAAPSGVVGEQFF. CDR3 nucleotides: TGTGCCAGCAGTGCCGCCCCCAGCGGCGTGGTGGGAGAGCAGTTCTTC.

This chain uses TRBV5-5 with TRBJ1-2; 11 positions agree with TRBD1. The CDR3 runs to 14 residues. CDR1 SGHKS and CDR2 YYEKEE come from the germline V gene (reference sequence). The ends lost 2 bases at V and 10 bases at J; junction bases unmatched: 7. The CDR3: CASSLGPGQGVYTF. DNA for the CDR3: TGTGCCAGCAGCTTAGGACCGGGACAGGGGGTCTACACCTTC.

This chain connects TRBV19 to TRBJ1-1, with D unclear. The CDR3 is 14 amino acids. V lost 6 bases and J lost 3, with 14 bases in between. Germline lookup yields CDR1 LNHDA and CDR2 SQIVND (reference sequence). The CDR3 protein is CASSPPYYDTEAFF. The CDR3, as DNA: TGTGCCAGTAGCCCCCCCTATTACGACACTGAAGCTTTCTTT.

The V gene is TRBV6-6, the J gene TRBJ2-2; possible D gene TRBD2, 6 bases. The CDR3 runs to 15 residues. Trimming left V 5 bases short and J 4 bases short, with 14 bases between. Germline V gene sequence: CDR1 MNHNY, CDR2 SVGAGI (reference sequence). CDR3 loop: CASSPPTRGTGELFF. Written as DNA, the CDR3 is TGTGCCAGCAGTCCTCCGACTAGGGGCACCGGGGAGCTGTTTTTT.

J is TRBJ2-1 and V is TRBV11-3, with 12 bases matching TRBD2. This CDR3 region has 15 residues. The ends lost 5 bases at V and 6 bases at J; junction bases unmatched: 5. Germline loops: CDR1 SGHNT, CDR2 YENEEA. DNA of the CDR3: TGTGCCAGCAGCACTAGCGGGAGGATCTCCAATGAGCAGTTCTTC. As protein: CASSTSGRISNEQFF.

This chain joins TRBV11-1 and TRBJ1-1, with 9 bases identical to TRBD1. The germline CDR1 and CDR2 sequences are SGHAT and FQDESV (reference sequence). This CDR3 contains 14 residues. V shed 4 bases, J shed 10 bases, and the junction held 10 bases outside the gene matches. CDR3 sequence (DNA): TGTGCCAGCAGCTCCCGGACAGGGGAAGTAGGAGCTTTCTTT. It codes for CASSSRTGEVGAFF.

The V and J genes are TRBV2 and TRBJ1-1; D is perhaps TRBD1 (5 bases). CDR1 is SNHLY, CDR2 FYNNEI, per germline. Trimming took off 6 bases at V and 6 bases at J, with 17 bases between the two ends. The CDR3 is 14 amino acids. The CDR3: CASSDRWAGSEAFF. In DNA form, the CDR3 reads TGTGCCAGCAGCGACAGATGGGCCGGGTCTGAAGCTTTCTTT.

The chain employs TRBV9 and TRBJ2-5; 9 nucleotides match TRBD1. This CDR3 contains 14 residues. Germline V gene data show CDR1 as SGDLS and CDR2 as YYNGEE. The V segment lost 1 base and the J segment 4 bases; nucleotides outside the gene matches: 2. CDR3 nucleotide sequence: TGTGCCAGCAGCGTAACGACAGGGGGAGAGACCCAGTACTTC. Amino acid sequence: CASSVTTGGETQYF.

The chain recombines TRBV9 with TRBJ2-7; D possibly corresponds to TRBD1 (6 bases). The V gene lost 0 bases and the J gene lost 3 bases, with 16 bases spanning the gap. This CDR3 spans 16 amino acids. Germline V gene data show CDR1 as SGDLS and CDR2 as YYNGEE. The DNA of the CDR3 is TGTGCCAGCAGCGTAGCTGAACGGGGACATATCTACGAGCAGTACTTC. This encodes CASSVAERGHIYEQYF.

This rearrangement joins TRBV2 to TRBJ2-2; TRBD1 might be the D (6 bases). Germline V gives CDR1 SNHLY, CDR2 FYNNEI. V lost 6 bases, J lost 1 base, and 9 bases lay in between. The CDR3 loop spans 14 amino acids. CDR3 residues: CASRGTLNTGELFF. CDR3 nucleotide sequence: TGTGCCAGCAGAGGGACATTGAACACCGGGGAGCTGTTTTTT.

This clone was counted a single time. This chain joins TRBV3-1 (or the pseudogene TRBV3-2) and TRBJ2-5; 9 bases map to TRBD1. Germline lookup yields CDR1 LGHDT and CDR2 YNNKEL (reference sequence). The CDR3 runs 17 residues. V shed 0 bases, J shed 2 bases, and the junction held 7 bases outside the gene matches. CDR3 in amino acids: CASSQEPGTGLQETQYF. In DNA form, the CDR3 reads TGTGCCAGCAGCCAAGAGCCGGGGACAGGGCTACAAGAGACCCAGTACTTC.

The chain recombines TRBV28 with TRBJ2-7; D might be TRBD1 (5 bases). This CDR3 has 19 amino acids. V lost 3 bases and J 2 bases, leaving 26 bases between the germline ends. Germline V lookup: CDR1 MDHEN, CDR2 SYDVKM. For the CDR3, the DNA is TGTGCCAGCAGTTTCCCTCCTATAGTCGGGCAGGGCCTTACCTACGAGCAGTACTTC. Protein product: CASSFPPIVGQGLTYEQYF.

This chain links TRBV6-5 with TRBJ2-5; 8 bases agree with TRBD2. This CDR3 spans 16 amino acids. The V segment lost 2 bases and the J segment 3 bases; nucleotides outside the gene matches: 8. The germline V gene encodes CDR1 MNHEY and CDR2 SVGAGI. The CDR3 DNA reads as TGTGCCAGCAGTTACCCCCTGGCGGGGGGCGAAGAGACCCAGTACTTC. The encoded protein is CASSYPLAGGEETQYF.

This clone was detected once. The chain links TRBV28 to TRBJ2-5; weak D call: TRBD2 (6 bases). The CDR3 has 16 amino acids. CDR1 and CDR2 from the germline V gene are MDHEN and SYDVKM. V lost 6 bases and J lost 5, with 22 bases in between. The CDR3 is CASSWGGAQFGETQYF. CDR3 nucleotides: TGTGCCAGCAGCTGGGGCGGGGCACAGTTTGGGGAGACCCAGTACTTC.

The chain is built from TRBV5-8 and TRBJ2-3; D may be TRBD2 (6 bases). V was shortened by 4 bases and J by 4 bases, with 16 bases between the two germline ends. Germline values: CDR1 SGHTS, CDR2 YDEGEE. The CDR3 covers 15 residues. CDR3 residues: CASSRHLRGADTQYF. In DNA, the CDR3 is TGTGCCAGCAGCCGGCATTTGCGGGGAGCAGATACGCAGTATTTT.

V gene TRBV11-1 combines with J gene TRBJ2-7; TRBD1 might be the D (6 bases). The germline V and J ends were trimmed by 5 bases and 4 bases, with 18 bases remaining between them. The CDR3 spans 15 residues. Germline values: CDR1 SGHAT, CDR2 FQDESV (reference sequence). The CDR3 sequence is CASSLGPRTDYEQYF. CDR3 bases: TGTGCCAGCAGCCTGGGTCCCAGGACAGATTACGAGCAGTACTTC.

The V and J genes are TRBV5-1 and TRBJ1-2, with TRBD1 matching 8 bases. Per germline, CDR1 SGHRS and CDR2 YFSETQ. Losses at the gene ends were 2 bases for V and 7 bases for J; bases not matched to a gene: 4. The length of the CDR3 is 13 residues. This CDR3 reads CASSFQGAGGYTF. The CDR3 nucleotides are TGCGCCAGCAGCTTTCAGGGGGCTGGTGGCTACACCTTC.

The chain combines TRBV7-9 with TRBJ2-2, with TRBD2 matching over 8 bases. Germline loops: CDR1 SEHNR, CDR2 FQNEAQ (reference sequence). This CDR3 spans 16 amino acids. With 6 bases clipped from V and 0 bases from J, the junction kept 6 bases outside the gene matches. The CDR3 protein is CASRPRGGSNTGELFF. CDR3 nucleotides: TGTGCCAGCAGACCACGGGGGGGCTCGAACACCGGGGAGCTGTTTTTT.

The chain recombines TRBV30 with TRBJ2-7; possibly TRBD2 for D (6 bases). The V gene's germline CDR1 is GTSNPN and CDR2 SVGIG (reference sequence). V was shortened by 3 bases and J by 5 bases, with 14 bases between the two germline ends. The CDR3 length is 13 residues. The CDR3, as DNA: TGTGCCTGGAGGGGGCGGGGAGGCGACGAGCAGTACTTC. This sequence encodes CAWRGRGGDEQYF.

This chain uses TRBV6-1 with TRBJ2-5; the match to TRBD1 covers 8 bases. This CDR3 region has 16 residues. The ends lost 0 bases at V and 4 bases at J; junction bases unmatched: 7. In germline, CDR1 is MNHNS, CDR2 SASEGT. The CDR3, as DNA: TGTGCCAGCAGTGAAGCTGTGGGGACAGGCGGAGAGACCCAGTACTTC. Translation gives CASSEAVGTGGETQYF.

The J gene is TRBJ2-5, the V gene TRBV5-6, with D possibly TRBD2 on 5 matching bases. Trimming pared 5 bases from V and 2 bases from J, leaving 13 bases between. Looked up from germline, CDR1 is SGHDT and CDR2 is YYEEEE. There are 14 residues in the CDR3. The CDR3 loop is CASSYMGSQETQYF. CDR3 DNA sequence: TGTGCCAGCAGTTATATGGGGAGTCAAGAGACCCAGTACTTC.

The V and J genes are TRBV7-2 and TRBJ2-2; D is uncertain. The CDR3 totals 14 residues. Germline loops: CDR1 SGHTA, CDR2 FQGNSA. Between the trimmed V and J ends, which lost 5 bases and 2 bases, there was a span of 9 bases. For the CDR3, the DNA is TGTGCCAGCAGCCGGCGGTTTAACACCGGGGAGCTGTTTTTT. It is translated as CASSRRFNTGELFF.